These 21 T cell receptor beta chains originate from one sample sequenced in a study of OX40 agonist ivuxolimab in advanced cancers. Assay used: immunoSEQ multiplex PCR; TCRdb lists only in-frame clones, some missing. Of roughly 65,000 clones listed, roughly 80% are singletons. The sample here was CD4+ or CD8+ T cells sorted from blood, taken in a trial of the OX40 agonist ivuxolimab. Receptors were obtained from an adult with an advanced solid tumor such as melanoma, head and neck, liver or kidney cancer.

The V gene is TRBV30, the J gene TRBJ2-3; D is perhaps TRBD1 (5 bases). Germline CDR1 is GTSNPN and CDR2 is SVGIG (reference sequence). V was clipped by 4 bases and J by 3 bases, with 14 bases between them. The CDR3 is 14 residues long. Here the CDR3 reads CAWIDTGRTDTQYF. CDR3 nucleotides: TGTGCCTGGATAGATACAGGAAGAACAGATACGCAGTATTTT.

V is TRBV12-2 and J is TRBJ2-3; TRBD1 is the table's D call and was not checked against the DNA. TRBV12-2 is a documented pseudogene. The CDR3 spans 15 residues. For the CDR3, the DNA is TGTGCAAGTCGCTTAGCGACAGCTAGCACAGATACGCAGTATTTT. Translation: CASRLATASTDTQYF.

This chain connects TRBV5-6 to TRBJ2-7, with D maybe TRBD2 (5 bases). The germline V gene encodes CDR1 SGHDT and CDR2 YYEEEE. Trimming took off 3 bases at V and 0 bases at J, with 10 bases between the two ends. This CDR3 contains 14 residues. CDR3 in amino acids: CASSSRTVSYEQYF. CDR3 sequence (DNA): TGTGCCAGCAGCTCACGGACTGTCTCCTACGAGCAGTACTTC.

The V and J genes are TRBV7-3 and TRBJ1-4; TRBD1 might be the D (6 bases). Trimming removed 5 bases from V and 5 bases from J, with 9 bases in between. CDR1 and CDR2 (germline): SGHTA, FQGTGA. The CDR3 runs to 13 residues. The CDR3 here is CASSRGQNEKLFF. The CDR3 DNA reads TGTGCCAGCAGCCGCGGACAGAATGAAAAACTGTTTTTT. The complete variable domain, with remaining parts taken from reference TRBV7-3 and TRBJ1-4, reads GAGVSQTPSNKVTEKGKYVELRCDPISGHTALYWYRQSLGQGPEFLIYFQGTGAADDSGLPNDRFFAVRPEGSVSTLKIQRTERGDSAVYLCASSRGQNEKLFFGSGTQLSVL.

V is TRBV9 and J is TRBJ2-6; weak D call: TRBD1 (6 bases). V was pared by 3 bases and J by 4 bases, with 11 bases between. Germline CDR1 and CDR2: SGDLS and YYNGEE. The CDR3 covers 15 residues. Here the CDR3 DNA reads TGTGCCAGCAGCGGCGGACAGAGAGGGGCCAACGTCCTGACTTTC. It is translated as CASSGGQRGANVLTF.

The chain uses TRBV5-6 and TRBJ1-1; D possibly corresponds to TRBD1 (5 bases). This CDR3 contains 13 residues. The V gene's germline CDR1 is SGHDT and CDR2 YYEEEE. V gave up 0 bases and J gave up 5 bases, with 8 bases separating them. This CDR3 reads CASSLAGVTEAFF. The CDR3 bases are TGTGCCAGCAGCTTGGCGGGGGTGACTGAAGCTTTCTTT.

The chain has TRBV5-6 and TRBJ2-6, with 9 bases lining up with TRBD1. The CDR3 runs 18 residues. With 3 bases clipped from V and 2 bases from J, the junction kept 9 bases outside the gene matches. Germline V gene lookup returns CDR1 SGHDT and CDR2 YYEEEE. CDR3 sequence (DNA): TGTGCCAGCAGCTACCGGGACAGGGCCTTTGCTGGGGCCAACGTCCTGACTTTC. Translating it yields CASSYRDRAFAGANVLTF.

This sequence joins TRBV27 and TRBJ2-1; D may be TRBD1 (6 bases). Germline-derived CDR1 and CDR2 are MNHEY and SMNVEV (reference sequence). The germline V and J ends were trimmed by 7 bases and 0 bases, with 10 bases remaining between them. The CDR3 is made up of 14 amino acids. CDR3 loop: CASTGESSYNEQFF. In DNA, the CDR3 is TGTGCCAGCACAGGGGAGAGCTCCTACAATGAGCAGTTCTTC.

The rearrangement links TRBV18 to TRBJ2-3; TRBD2 might be the D (6 bases). Per the germline V gene, CDR1 is KGHSH and CDR2 is LQKENI. CDR3 length: 17 residues. The germline V and J ends were trimmed by 4 bases and 0 bases, with 17 bases remaining between them. CDR3 loop: CASSRSGSGPSTDTQYF. The CDR3 nucleotides are TGTGCCAGCTCACGGAGCGGGTCAGGGCCCAGCACAGATACGCAGTATTTT.

The chain recombines TRBV6-5 with TRBJ2-7; D is unclear. Germline V gene lookup returns CDR1 MNHEY and CDR2 SVGAGI. The CDR3 totals 13 residues. Between the trimmed V and J ends, which lost 2 bases and 6 bases, there was a span of 11 bases. CDR3: CASSYRQATEQYV. CDR3 coding DNA: TGTGCCAGCAGTTACCGCCAGGCGACCGAGCAGTACGTC.

This clone was observed once. The rearrangement uses TRBV10-3 and TRBJ2-3; 7 bases are a match to TRBD2. Germline CDR1 and CDR2: ENHRY and SYGVKD. The CDR3 totals 16 residues. Trimming at V came to 0 bases and at J to 2 bases, leaving 5 bases not matched to a gene. The CDR3 region is CAISESSAGDTDTQYF. In DNA, the CDR3 is TGTGCCATCAGTGAGTCTTCGGCGGGGGACACAGATACGCAGTATTTT.

The genes are TRBV28 and TRBJ2-2; D possibly corresponds to TRBD2 (6 bases). This CDR3 spans 15 amino acids. The germline V gene encodes CDR1 MDHEN and CDR2 SYDVKM. V lost 7 bases and J lost 2, with 14 bases in between. The DNA for the CDR3 is TGTGCCAGCAATGAACTAGCCGCAAACACCGGGGAGCTGTTTTTT. Translated, it gives CASNELAANTGELFF.

The chain carries TRBV2 and TRBJ2-1; either TRBD1 or TRBD2 may supply D (5 bases each). V lost 8 bases to trimming and J lost 7 bases, with 9 bases between them. The germline V gene encodes CDR1 SNHLY and CDR2 FYNNEI. The CDR3 totals 11 residues. CDR3 region: CASPEGNEQFF. In DNA form, the CDR3 reads TGTGCCAGCCCCGAGGGGAATGAGCAGTTCTTC.

J is TRBJ2-5 and V is TRBV12-5, with a possible D match to TRBD1 (6 bases). Germline values: CDR1 LGHNT, CDR2 FRNRAP. V dropped 4 bases and J dropped 0 bases, with 15 bases sitting between them. This CDR3 is 16 amino acids long. Written as DNA, the CDR3 is TGTGCTAGTGGTTCAAGGGGGAACATTAACCAAGAGACCCAGTACTTC. It translates to CASGSRGNINQETQYF.

The rearrangement joins TRBV10-3 to TRBJ1-1, with D tentatively TRBD1 (5 bases). V was trimmed by 1 base and J by 3 bases, leaving 6 bases between them. There are 13 residues in the CDR3. Germline values: CDR1 ENHRY, CDR2 SYGVKD. The CDR3 sequence: CAISEWGDTEAFF. The CDR3 DNA reads TGTGCCATCAGTGAGTGGGGGGACACTGAAGCTTTCTTT.

J is TRBJ2-6 and V is TRBV19, with TRBD1 matching over 8 bases. CDR1 and CDR2 from the germline V gene are LNHDA and SQIVND (reference sequence). This CDR3 is 18 amino acids long. The J segment lost 2 bases and the V segment lost 3 bases, leaving 9 bases of the junction unmatched. DNA of the CDR3: TGTGCCAGTAGTATCCGAGACAGGGGTTTCGCTGGGGCCAACGTCCTGACTTTC. As protein: CASSIRDRGFAGANVLTF. Full variable domain (remainder filled in from reference TRBV19 and TRBJ2-6): DGGITQSPKYLFRKEGQNVTLSCEQNLNHDAMYWYRQDPGQGLRLIYYSQIVNDFQKGDIAEGYSVSREKKESFPLTVTSAQKNPTAFYLCASSIRDRGFAGANVLTFGAGSRLTVL.

This sequence joins TRBV18 and TRBJ1-5; a possible D gene is TRBD1 (5 bases). The V end was cut by 2 bases, the J end by 9 bases, with 14 bases between. The CDR3 contains 14 residues. Germline values: CDR1 KGHSH, CDR2 LQKENI. The CDR3 DNA reads as TGTGCCAGCTCACCAGGGACGGATATTCCGCCCCAGCATTTT. It encodes CASSPGTDIPPQHF.

The chain uses TRBV2 and TRBJ1-1; TRBD1 aligns across 10 bases. Trimming removed 8 bases from V and 4 bases from J; junction bases left unmatched: 4. Germline CDR1 reads SNHLY; CDR2 reads FYNNEI. This CDR3 is built from 13 residues. CDR3: CASGRTGGTEAFF. Here the CDR3 DNA reads TGTGCCAGCGGCCGGACAGGGGGCACTGAAGCTTTCTTT.

This rearrangement joins TRBV5-4 to TRBJ2-2, with D unresolved. CDR1 and CDR2 from the germline V gene are SGHNT and YYREEE (reference sequence). Trimming pared 1 base from V and 3 bases from J, leaving 1 base between. The CDR3 sequence is 12 residues long. The CDR3 reads CASSLYTGELFF. CDR3 in DNA: TGTGCCAGCAGCTTGTACACCGGGGAGCTGTTTTTT.

This clone was recorded once. The V and J genes are TRBV25-1 and TRBJ1-1, with D tentatively TRBD1 (6 bases). From germline, CDR1 is MGHDK and CDR2 SYGVNS. This CDR3 is 11 amino acids long. V was pared by 6 bases and J by 7 bases, with 9 bases between. This CDR3 reads CASREDSEAFF. In nucleotides, the CDR3 is TGTGCCAGCAGGGAGGACAGTGAAGCTTTCTTT.

This clone appeared a single time. V is TRBV18 and J is TRBJ1-4; possibly TRBD1 for D (6 bases). Germline assignment: CDR1 KGHSH and CDR2 LQKENI. V lost 4 bases and J 7 bases, leaving 31 bases between the germline ends. The CDR3 runs 20 residues. This CDR3 reads CASSRNRAQVNQVPGEKLFF. The DNA of the CDR3 is TGTGCCAGCTCACGCAACAGGGCGCAGGTGAACCAAGTCCCAGGTGAAAAACTGTTTTTT.